This T cell receptor beta chain was identified during a study of blood T cell repertoires in COVID-19. Study in general: T cells, B-cell-depleted T cells, or PBMCs provided the cDNA or gDNA that served as material.

The study recruited people aged about 18 to 89 years across approximately 23 US areas. The V and J ends lost 1 base and 0 bases respectively, with 9 bases between them. This CDR3 contains 15 residues. CDR1 LGHNA and CDR2 YNFKEQ come from the germline V gene. In the original workflow: Quantification of nucleated cells was approximated via reference gene primer amplification. Using immunoSEQ multiplex PCR, the repertoire was profiled, and TCRdb retains in-frame clones only, with some absent. V, J and clone size are those of that table, while D and trimming were read from the DNA. The sample consists of approximately 270,000 clones, around 90% of them appearing once.

The clonotype originates from a woman aged 30 to 39 with acute COVID-19. V and J are TRBV4-2 and TRBJ1-2, with a tentative D call TRBD1 (5 bases). Sequencing used PBMCs or T cells enriched from blood (not recorded which). In DNA, the CDR3 is TGTGCCAGCAGCCAAGGACAGATTACTAACTATGGCTACACCTTC. This sequence encodes CASSQGQITNYGYTF.